This T cell receptor beta chain was captured in a study of tumor-infiltrating lymphocytes in primary liver carcinoma. Germline DNA was also extracted, and blood RNA derived from unsorted whole blood. Prior to surgery, about 4.3 milliliters of peripheral blood were drawn. V was cut by 3 bases and J by 2 bases, with 11 bases left in between. The CDR3 covers 15 residues. The researchers produced TCR beta cDNA from roughly 500 ng total RNA with a constant-region primer. Construction of TCR beta libraries relied on three successive nested multiplex PCR rounds employing slightly modified ARM-PCR. A C-beta reverse primer was combined with TRBV1-TRBV30 forward primers in the first two PCR rounds, and each round had 10 cycles. TCRdb re-called the multiplex PCR reads through MiXCR, storing one row per CDR3 protein. The table has 300,000 to 400,000 distinct CDR3 sequences, approximately 65% seen once.

The J gene is TRBJ1-3, the V gene TRBV12-3 or TRBV12-4; D remains unclear. The TCR was taken from a man aged 35-49 years with primary liver carcinoma and hepatitis B virus infection. Sequencing used peripheral blood. The DNA for the CDR3 is TGTGCCAGCAGTTTGGGAGTGTTCGCTGGAAACACCATATATTTT. It yields the protein CASSLGVFAGNTIYF.